These T cell receptor beta chains were read from a single sample in a study of naive and memory T cell subsets. TCRdb itself ran the UMI-ligation and nested PCR reads through MiXCR, one entry per CDR3 protein. The sample records about 160,000 distinct CDR3 sequences, over 20% being singletons. Sequencing was performed on naive CD4+ T cells from blood. The origin of the receptors is a human donor in good health. The CDR3 runs from the conserved cysteine through the conserved F or W. A D gene is named only where the DNA matches it firmly. Clone size is given for some rows only: seen once, a few or many times, or a class if the clone is expanded.

V	J	D	size	CDR3	DNA
TRBV28	TRBJ1-2	TRBD1	few	CASSPGQKTYGYTF	TGTGCCAGCAGTCCGGGACAGAAAACGTATGGCTACACCTTC
TRBV9	TRBJ1-3	TRBD1	many	CASSKTGGSGNTIYF	TGTGCCAGCAGCAAGACAGGGGGGTCTGGAAACACCATATATTTT
TRBV30	TRBJ2-2	.	few	CAWSGAPGRRNTGELFF	TGTGCCTGGAGTGGGGCCCCGGGACGAAGGAACACCGGGGAGCTGTTTTTT
TRBV29-1	TRBJ1-2	.	once	CSVVGEVNYGYTF	TGCAGCGTTGTCGGGGAAGTTAACTATGGCTACACCTTC
TRBV30	TRBJ1-3	.	.	CAWRGWTRVNGNTIYF	TGTGCCTGGAGGGGGTGGACGCGGGTCAATGGAAACACCATATATTTT
TRBV11-2	TRBJ2-3	TRBD2	.	CASSLPPDSGISADTQYF	TGTGCCAGCAGCTTACCCCCGGATAGCGGGATTTCTGCAGATACGCAGTATTTT
TRBV7-2	TRBJ1-1	.	.	CASSLLRTMNTEAFF	TGTGCCAGCAGCTTACTGAGAACCATGAACACTGAAGCTTTCTTT
TRBV4-2	TRBJ2-2	.	.	CASSQDLGAELFF	TGTGCCAGCAGCCAAGATCTAGGGGCGGAGCTGTTTTTT
TRBV6-2/TRBV6-3	TRBJ2-1	TRBD2	.	CASSPLDGRFGNEQFF	TGTGCCAGCAGCCCCCTGGACGGGAGGTTTGGGAATGAGCAGTTCTTC
TRBV10-3	TRBJ2-1	.	many	CAISGADEQFF	TGTGCCATCAGTGGAGCGGATGAGCAGTTCTTC
TRBV5-1	TRBJ2-2	.	.	CASSLQTGTNTGELFF	TGCGCCAGCAGCCTACAGACAGGCACGAACACCGGGGAGCTGTTTTTT
TRBV7-9	TRBJ2-2	TRBD1	.	CASSQFRGTGNSGELFF	TGTGCCAGCAGCCAGTTCCGGGGGACAGGGAATTCCGGGGAGCTGTTTTTT
TRBV28	TRBJ1-2	.	.	CASNLSGAGYTF	TGTGCCAGCAATTTATCGGGGGCGGGCTACACCTTC
TRBV5-1	TRBJ2-3	TRBD2	many	CASSAIGTRDYNTQYF	TGCGCCAGCAGCGCCATAGGCACCCGGGACTACAATACGCAGTATTTT
TRBV5-1	TRBJ1-5	.	.	CASSPHPHQPQHF	TGCGCCAGCAGCCCCCACCCCCATCAGCCCCAGCATTTT
TRBV5-1	TRBJ2-1	.	few	CASSPGRGDYNEQFF	TGCGCCAGCAGCCCGGGCAGGGGGGACTACAATGAGCAGTTCTTC